One sample yielded the 30 T cell receptor beta chains listed below, sequenced in a study of blood T cell repertoires in COVID-19. Some clones are missing from TCRdb's copy, which holds only in-frame ones; the method was immunoSEQ multiplex PCR. The table records approximately 240,000 clones, around 80% of them present only once. Material: peripheral blood. Source of these receptors: a woman in her thirties or forties with active or convalescent COVID-19.

The gene calls are TRBV29-1 and TRBJ2-3, with TRBD1 matching 7 bases. The CDR3 loop spans 14 amino acids. CDR1 is SQVTM and CDR2 is ANQGSEA in the germline V gene. After removal of 7 bases from V and 8 bases from J, the junction contained 15 bases not matched to a gene. The CDR3 region has the DNA TGCAGCGCCGACCATTCTCTGACAGGGACTACGCAGTATTTT. Translation: CSADHSLTGTTQYF.

This chain uses TRBV10-1 with TRBJ2-3, with a tentative D call TRBD1 (5 bases). The CDR3 covers 14 residues. Trimming took off 3 bases at V and 5 bases at J, with 12 bases between the two ends. From germline, CDR1 is WNHNN and CDR2 SYGVQD (reference sequence). This chain's CDR3 is CASSERQPKDTQYF. CDR3 coding DNA: TGCGCCAGCAGTGAAAGACAGCCGAAAGATACGCAGTATTTT.

The V gene is TRBV7-2, the J gene TRBJ1-2; tentative D call: TRBD1 (6 bases). Germline CDR1 reads SGHTA; CDR2 reads FQGNSA. Trimming took off 5 bases at V and 9 bases at J, with 22 bases between the two ends. The CDR3 runs to 15 residues. The CDR3 nucleotides are TGTGCCAGCAGCCCTAGACTCACGGGCCAGGGGAGCTACACCTTC. Translating it yields CASSPRLTGQGSYTF.

The V gene is TRBV19, the J gene TRBJ2-3; 8 nucleotides line up with TRBD2. The CDR3 is 15 amino acids. Germline CDR1 is LNHDA and CDR2 is SQIVND (reference sequence). V was pared by 7 bases and J by 2 bases, with 8 bases of the junction left unmatched. The CDR3 loop is CASKGRGALTDTQYF. In DNA, the CDR3 is TGTGCCAGTAAGGGGCGGGGGGCCCTCACAGATACGCAGTATTTT.

The table lists this clone with a few counts. CDR3 region: CASSGGEISSGNTIYF. CDR3 nucleotide sequence: TGTGCCAGCAGCGGGGGGGAGATTAGCTCTGGAAACACCATATATTTT. The chain recombines TRBV3-1 (or the pseudogene TRBV3-2) with TRBJ1-3; TRBD1 might be the D (5 bases). Between the trimmed V and J ends, which lost 5 bases and 0 bases, there was a span of 14 bases. Germline CDR1 reads LGHDT; CDR2 reads YNNKEL (reference sequence). This CDR3 is 16 amino acids long.

This clone was counted only a few times. CDR3 in amino acids: CASSRQASTDTQYF. CDR3 nucleotide sequence: TGTGCCAGTAGTAGGCAGGCTAGCACAGATACGCAGTATTTT. The chain has TRBV19 and TRBJ2-3; unclear D gene. CDR3 size: 14 residues. Trimming left V 4 bases short and J 0 bases short, with 8 bases between. CDR1 is LNHDA, CDR2 SQIVND, per germline (reference sequence).

The chain couples TRBV28 to TRBJ2-3, with TRBD1 matching 7 bases. V was pared by 2 bases and J by 6 bases, with 5 bases of the junction left unmatched. Germline V gives CDR1 MDHEN, CDR2 SYDVKM. The CDR3 consists of 14 residues. The CDR3 sequence: CASSLIGGEDTQYF. The CDR3 DNA follows: TGTGCCAGCAGTTTAATAGGGGGCGAGGATACGCAGTATTTT.

V is TRBV5-1 and J is TRBJ1-4, with 9 bases identical to TRBD1. Unmatched junction bases numbered 12, after V lost 4 bases and J lost 8 bases. CDR3 length equals 16 residues. Germline loops: CDR1 SGHRS, CDR2 YFSETQ. CDR3 coding DNA: TGCGCCAGCAGCCCCGATCCGGGACAGGGTAACGAAAAACTGTTTTTT. Protein sequence: CASSPDPGQGNEKLFF. The complete variable domain, with remaining parts taken from reference TRBV5-1 and TRBJ1-4, reads KAGVTQTPRYLIKTRGQQVTLSCSPISGHRSVSWYQQTPGQGLQFLFEYFSETQRNKGNFPGRFSGRQFSNSRSEMNVSTLELGDSALYLCASSPDPGQGNEKLFFGSGTQLSVL.

V gene TRBV5-1 combines with J gene TRBJ2-2; 9 bases fit TRBD2. The CDR3 contains 17 residues. CDR1 SGHRS and CDR2 YFSETQ come from the germline V gene. J lost 2 bases, V lost 1 base, and 6 bases had no gene match. The CDR3 nucleotides are TGCGCCAGCAGCTTGTTGCGGGGGGGCCTTAACACCGGGGAGCTGTTTTTT. It is translated as CASSLLRGGLNTGELFF. Filled out from reference TRBV5-1 and TRBJ2-2, the complete variable domain reads KAGVTQTPRYLIKTRGQQVTLSCSPISGHRSVSWYQQTPGQGLQFLFEYFSETQRNKGNFPGRFSGRQFSNSRSEMNVSTLELGDSALYLCASSLLRGGLNTGELFFGEGSRLTVL.

This clone was counted a single time. The chain has TRBV2 and TRBJ1-4; TRBD1 aligns across 10 bases. Germline trimming cut 3 bases from V and 6 bases from J; bases unmatched to any gene: 13. This CDR3 is 18 amino acids long. The V gene's germline CDR1 is SNHLY and CDR2 FYNNEI. CDR3 loop: CASSEVRDRGLRDEKLFF. In DNA, the CDR3 is TGTGCCAGCAGTGAGGTCCGGGACAGGGGTTTGCGCGATGAAAAACTGTTTTTT. Full variable domain (outside the CDR3, taken from reference TRBV2 and TRBJ1-4): EPEVTQTPSHQVTQMGQEVILRCVPISNHLYFYWYRQILGQKVEFLVSFYNNEISEKSEIFDDQFSVERPDGSNFTLKIRSTKLEDSAMYFCASSEVRDRGLRDEKLFFGSGTQLSVL.

The V and J genes are TRBV12-1 and TRBJ1-6. TRBV12-1 is classified as a pseudogene. The CDR3 sequence is 18 residues long. This CDR3 reads CASSPESRFPSYNSPLHF. CDR3 DNA sequence: TGTGCCAGCAGCCCCGAGTCCCGTTTTCCTTCCTATAATTCACCCCTCCACTTT.

The chain employs TRBV10-2 and TRBJ1-2, with no clear D. V was shortened by 0 bases and J by 5 bases, with 13 bases between the two germline ends. The CDR3 totals 15 residues. Germline-derived CDR1 and CDR2 are WSHSY and SAAADI. The CDR3 coding sequence is TGCGCCAGCAGTGAGTCTAGGACTATCCCTTATGGCTACACCTTC. Its translation is CASSESRTIPYGYTF.

This sequence joins TRBV9 and TRBJ1-1; D remains ambiguous. Germline CDR1 and CDR2: SGDLS and YYNGEE. This CDR3 has 11 amino acids. V lost 4 bases, J lost 10 bases, and 11 bases lay in between. The CDR3 DNA sequence: TGTGCCAGCAGCTCCCGGGAGGGAGCTTTCTTT. Amino acid sequence: CASSSREGAFF. Using reference TRBV9 and TRBJ1-1 for the parts outside the CDR3, the full variable domain is DSGVTQTPKHLITATGQRVTLRCSPRSGDLSVYWYQQSLDQGLQFLIQYYNGEERAKGNILERFSAQQFPDLHSELNLSSLELGDSALYFCASSSREGAFFGQGTRLTVV.

The J gene is TRBJ2-3, the V gene TRBV10-1, with D unresolved. Germline-derived CDR1 and CDR2 are WNHNN and SYGVQD (reference sequence). CDR3 size: 14 residues. V was clipped by 2 bases and J by 2 bases, with 8 bases between them. The CDR3 spells CASSEGLVTDTQYF. The DNA of the CDR3 is TGCGCCAGCAGTGAGGGCCTTGTCACAGATACGCAGTATTTT.

V and J are TRBV7-9 and TRBJ1-6, with a possible D match to TRBD1 (6 bases). The germline CDR1 and CDR2 sequences are SEHNR and FQNEAQ (reference sequence). The CDR3 is 17 residues long. Trimming left V 5 bases short and J 10 bases short, with 24 bases between. The CDR3 sequence is CASSQDSGVGLESPLHF. The DNA for the CDR3 is TGTGCCAGCAGCCAGGACAGTGGGGTGGGATTAGAATCACCCCTCCACTTT. Full variable domain (rest looked up from reference TRBV7-9 and TRBJ1-6): DTGVSQNPRHKITKRGQNVTFRCDPISEHNRLYWYRQTLGQGPEFLTYFQNEAQLEKSRLLSDRFSAERPKGSFSTLEIQRTEQGDSAMYLCASSQDSGVGLESPLHFGNGTRLTVT.

The chain employs TRBV28 and TRBJ1-5; D ambiguous. The V end was cut by 6 bases, the J end by 3 bases, with 12 bases between. The CDR3 covers 14 residues. CDR1 is MDHEN and CDR2 is SYDVKM in the germline V gene. CDR3 sequence (DNA): TGTGCCAGCAGATCCGCTGCGCTCAATCAGCCCCAGCATTTT. It translates to CASRSAALNQPQHF.

This rearrangement joins TRBV6-8 to TRBJ2-4; 7 positions match TRBD1. The CDR3 covers 17 residues. The germline gives CDR1 MNHGY, CDR2 SAAAGT. V was pared by 7 bases and J by 5 bases, with 17 bases of the junction left unmatched. CDR3 coding DNA: TGTGCCAGCACCACCCCCCCCTTCGGGACAGAGGAAAACATTCAGTACTTC. Translation: CASTTPPFGTEENIQYF.

V is TRBV10-3 and J is TRBJ1-4, with D possibly matching TRBD1 (6 bases). V was shortened by 3 bases and J by 5 bases, with 16 bases between the two germline ends. The CDR3 has 16 residues. CDR1 ENHRY and CDR2 SYGVKD come from the germline V gene. The CDR3 DNA reads TGTGCCATCAGTGACTTCGAAGAGGGGGGGAATGAAAAACTGTTTTTT. Its translation is CAISDFEEGGNEKLFF.

This rearrangement joins TRBV18 to TRBJ2-1; TRBD2 matches at 8 bases. The germline CDR1 and CDR2 sequences are KGHSH and LQKENI. This CDR3 comprises 17 residues. V shed 4 bases, J shed 9 bases, and the junction held 17 bases outside the gene matches. This CDR3 is CASSLLSGGGMAVEQFF. In nucleotides, the CDR3 is TGTGCCAGCTCACTGCTGTCCGGGGGGGGCATGGCGGTTGAGCAGTTCTTC.

Comment on this clone: This specimen includes other DNA sequences encoding the same CDR3. V and J are TRBV4-1 and TRBJ1-3; 7 bases align to TRBD1. Germline CDR1 reads MGHRA; CDR2 reads YSYEKL. The CDR3 spans 16 residues. V lost 3 bases, J lost 2 bases, and 7 bases stayed unmatched. The CDR3 bases are TGCGCCAGCAGCCATCCCGGGACAGAGCCTGGAAACACCATATATTTT. Protein: CASSHPGTEPGNTIYF.

J is TRBJ1-2 and V is TRBV19, with unresolved D. The CDR3 consists of 14 residues. Germline V gene sequence: CDR1 LNHDA, CDR2 SQIVND (reference sequence). The V gene lost 7 bases and the J gene lost 1 base, with 13 bases spanning the gap. The CDR3, as DNA: TGTGCCAGTACCAGCCCGGGGATTAACTATGGCTACACCTTC. Translation gives CASTSPGINYGYTF.

The gene calls are TRBV14 and TRBJ1-4, with D possibly being TRBD1 (6 bases). The CDR3 covers 13 residues. Per germline, CDR1 SGHDN and CDR2 FVKESK. The V end lost 1 base, the J end lost 8 bases, and 8 bases lay between the germline ends. The CDR3 sequence: CASSQGTAEKLFF. The CDR3 coding sequence is TGTGCCAGCAGCCAAGGGACAGCCGAAAAACTGTTTTTT.

The rearrangement joins TRBV5-1 to TRBJ1-1; 11 positions agree with TRBD1. Per germline, CDR1 SGHRS and CDR2 YFSETQ. The CDR3 has 17 amino acids. J gave up 5 bases and V 4 bases, and 13 bases lay outside the gene matches. This CDR3 reads CASSLRTGGISGTEAFF. The CDR3 DNA reads as TGCGCCAGCAGCCTTAGGACAGGGGGCATTTCGGGTACTGAAGCTTTCTTT.

The chain employs TRBV7-6 and TRBJ1-4; D possibly corresponds to TRBD1 (5 bases). The CDR3 covers 15 residues. Trimming removed 1 base at V and 8 bases at J, with 14 bases between. Germline V lookup: CDR1 SGHVS, CDR2 FNYEAQ. The CDR3 DNA follows: TGTGCCAGCAGCTTAGTAGGGGAAGGGGAAGAAAAACTGTTTTTT. It translates to CASSLVGEGEEKLFF. The full variable domain, its missing parts supplied by reference TRBV7-6 and TRBJ1-4, is GAGVSQSPRYKVTKRGQDVALRCDPISGHVSLYWYRQALGQGPEFLTYFNYEAQQDKSGLPNDRFSAERPEGSISTLTIQRTEQRDSAMYRCASSLVGEGEEKLFFGSGTQLSVL.

This chain joins TRBV30 and TRBJ1-6, with TRBD1 matching over 7 bases. With V trimmed by 3 bases and J by 5 bases, 10 bases remained unmatched. This CDR3 is built from 16 residues. The germline CDR1 and CDR2 sequences are GTSNPN and SVGIG (reference sequence). In DNA, the CDR3 is TGTGCCTGGAGCCTACTTTACGGGACAGATAATTCACCCCTCCACTTT. It translates to CAWSLLYGTDNSPLHF.

The genes are TRBV4-1 and TRBJ1-3; maybe TRBD1 (5 bases). The V gene's germline CDR1 is MGHRA and CDR2 YSYEKL. The V and J ends lost 5 bases and 1 base respectively, with 24 bases between them. The CDR3 length is 19 residues. Here the CDR3 DNA reads TGCGCCAGCAGCAAAACCGCCGGGGGTAAAGTGTTTTCTGGAAACACCATATATTTT. It is translated as CASSKTAGGKVFSGNTIYF.

The chain combines TRBV18 with TRBJ2-2; 7 bases map to TRBD2. The ends lost 4 bases at V and 2 bases at J; junction bases unmatched: 7. Germline CDR1 KGHSH, CDR2 LQKENI. CDR3 size: 16 residues. CDR3 sequence reads: CASSLGASGNTGELFF. The CDR3 DNA reads TGTGCCAGCTCACTAGGGGCTAGCGGAAACACCGGGGAGCTGTTTTTT.

This rearrangement joins TRBV9 to TRBJ1-3; no firm D call. V was pared by 3 bases and J by 0 bases, with 10 bases between. Germline V gene lookup returns CDR1 SGDLS and CDR2 YYNGEE. This CDR3 is built from 15 residues. The CDR3, as DNA: TGTGCCAGCAGCGCTCTCGGGAGCTCTGGAAACACCATATATTTT. This translates into CASSALGSSGNTIYF. The variable domain in full, with the rest retrieved from reference TRBV9 and TRBJ1-3, is DSGVTQTPKHLITATGQRVTLRCSPRSGDLSVYWYQQSLDQGLQFLIQYYNGEERAKGNILERFSAQQFPDLHSELNLSSLELGDSALYFCASSALGSSGNTIYFGEGSWLTVV.

As for this clone: This sample also contains other DNA sequences that code for the same CDR3. This sequence joins TRBV18 and TRBJ1-2; TRBD1 matches 8 bases. The CDR3 has 14 residues. V lost 2 bases to trimming and J lost 2 bases; unmatched junction nucleotides: 1. Germline CDR1 is KGHSH and CDR2 is LQKENI. CDR3 DNA sequence: TGTGCCAGCTCACCAGGACAGGGAAACTATGGCTACACCTTC. Translation gives CASSPGQGNYGYTF.

This clone was picked up a small number of times. The rearrangement joins TRBV7-2 to TRBJ1-2; TRBD1 aligns across 10 bases. Germline CDR1 reads SGHTA; CDR2 reads FQGNSA. V shed 5 bases, J shed 6 bases, and the junction held 6 bases outside the gene matches. The CDR3 has 14 residues. The CDR3 coding sequence is TGTGCCAGCAGCCCCAGACAGGGGGCCCATGGCTACACCTTC. Protein sequence: CASSPRQGAHGYTF. Full variable domain (outside the CDR3, taken from reference TRBV7-2 and TRBJ1-2): GAGVSQSPSNKVTEKGKDVELRCDPISGHTALYWYRQSLGQGLEFLIYFQGNSAPDKSGLPSDRFSAERTGGSVSTLTIQRTQQEDSAVYLCASSPRQGAHGYTFGSGTRLTVV.